Sequencing of this TCR beta chain was carried out in a study of metastatic and nonmetastatic thyroid tumors (dated by TCRdb to about 2020). About the full investigation: Repertoires were compared across peripheral blood and tumor or nodule tissue samples from malignant and benign thyroid patients. Summary of the overall study and its limitations: In both blood and tumor samples, TCR beta diversity was reported to be significantly higher in malignant tumors than in benign nodules.

Remarks on this clone: This receptor's antigen is unknown. One base away there is no much larger clone; base qualities are not given.

The CDR3 sequence holds 13 residues, the cysteine and phenylalanine included. Solely the CDR3 DNA is kept, with 39 bases framed from the first base. CDR1 and CDR2 (SGHVS, FQNEAQ) derive from the germline V gene. Deletion took 5 bases off V and 8 bases off J, with a span of 15 bases between the germline ends. Libraries were constructed by PCR. Sequencing was performed on an Illumina HiSeq 4000. The TCR beta-chain CDR3 region of each patient was profiled by high-throughput sequencing. In the paper's pipeline: A classifier to discriminate distant-metastatic papillary thyroid cancer patients was built from CDR3 differences across clinicopathological groups. To measure repertoire diversity the researchers used the Shannon index, while the Morisita-Horn index served to gauge how similar the tumor and blood repertoires were. In TCRdb, the public reads were trimmed at Q25 with fastp and aligned with MiXCR, with productive beta chains retained. These V and J calls derive from TCRdb rather than the authors' analysis. In all, the sample holds roughly 41,000 clones, and around 17% of those were seen once. Of the sample, 3% to 4% is held by the ten largest clones.

Before undergoing thyroid surgery, none of the patients had been given any kind of treatment. Patient clinical samples collected from the early 2010s to the late 2010s were retrospectively analysed using T-cell receptor beta sequencing. The rearrangement joined TRBV7-8 to TRBJ1-2; TRBD1 is a weak D gene call, 6 bases matching. The clonotype comes from a female donor with papillary thyroid cancer or a benign thyroid nodule (not recorded which). Some clones in this sample may be carry-over from other donors' samples. Sequenced input: blood. The DNA is as follows: TGTGCCAGCAGCACGGGACAACGTCTAGGCTACACCTTC. It specifies CASSTGQRLGYTF.